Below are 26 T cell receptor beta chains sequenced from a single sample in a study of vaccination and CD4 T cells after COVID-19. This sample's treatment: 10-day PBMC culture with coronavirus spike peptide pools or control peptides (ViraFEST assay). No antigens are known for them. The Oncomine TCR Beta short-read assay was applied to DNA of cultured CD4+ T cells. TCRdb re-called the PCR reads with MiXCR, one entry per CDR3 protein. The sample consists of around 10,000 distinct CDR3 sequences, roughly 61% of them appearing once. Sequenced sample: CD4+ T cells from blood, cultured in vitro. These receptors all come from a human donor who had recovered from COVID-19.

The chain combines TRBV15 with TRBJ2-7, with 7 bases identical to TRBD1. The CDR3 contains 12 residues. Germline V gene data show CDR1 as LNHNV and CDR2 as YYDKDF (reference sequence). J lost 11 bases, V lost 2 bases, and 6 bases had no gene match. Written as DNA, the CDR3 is TGTGCCACCAGCAGACCAGCCGGGACAGAGTACTTC. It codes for CATSRPAGTEYF.

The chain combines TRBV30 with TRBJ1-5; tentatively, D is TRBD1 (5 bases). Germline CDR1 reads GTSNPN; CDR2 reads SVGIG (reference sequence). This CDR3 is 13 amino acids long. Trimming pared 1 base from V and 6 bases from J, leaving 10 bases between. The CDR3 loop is CAWSEQGGQPQHF. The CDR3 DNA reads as TGTGCCTGGAGTGAGCAGGGAGGTCAGCCCCAGCATTTT.

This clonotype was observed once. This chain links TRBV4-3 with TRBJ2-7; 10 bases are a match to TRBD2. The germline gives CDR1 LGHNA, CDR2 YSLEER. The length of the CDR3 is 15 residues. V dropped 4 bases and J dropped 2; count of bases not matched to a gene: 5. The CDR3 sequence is CASSLGTSAAYEQYF. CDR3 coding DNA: TGCGCCAGCAGCCTAGGGACTAGCGCGGCCTACGAGCAGTACTTC.

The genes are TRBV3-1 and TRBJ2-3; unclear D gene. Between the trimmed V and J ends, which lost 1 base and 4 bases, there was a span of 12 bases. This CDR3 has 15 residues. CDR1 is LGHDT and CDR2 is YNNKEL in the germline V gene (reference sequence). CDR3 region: CASSQGLDGADTQYF. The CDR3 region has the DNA TGTGCCAGCAGCCAAGGATTAGATGGCGCAGATACGCAGTATTTT.

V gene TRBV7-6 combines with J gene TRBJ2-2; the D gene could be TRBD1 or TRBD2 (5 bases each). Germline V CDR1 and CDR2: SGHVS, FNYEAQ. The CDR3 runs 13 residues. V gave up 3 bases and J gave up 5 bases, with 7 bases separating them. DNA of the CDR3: TGTGCCAGCAGCTTCGGGACGACCGGGGAGCTGTTTTTT. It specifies CASSFGTTGELFF.

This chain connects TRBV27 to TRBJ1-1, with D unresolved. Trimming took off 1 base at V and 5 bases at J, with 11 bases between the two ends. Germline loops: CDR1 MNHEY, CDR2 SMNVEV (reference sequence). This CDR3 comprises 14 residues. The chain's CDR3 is CASSLFTFGTEAFF. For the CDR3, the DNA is TGTGCCAGCAGTTTATTTACTTTCGGGACTGAAGCTTTCTTT.

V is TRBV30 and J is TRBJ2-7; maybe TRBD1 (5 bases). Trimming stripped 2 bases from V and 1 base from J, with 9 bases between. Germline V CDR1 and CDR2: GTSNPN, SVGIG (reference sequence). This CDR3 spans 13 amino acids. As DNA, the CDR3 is TGTGCCTGGAGTAGAGACAGTTCCTACGAGCAGTACTTC. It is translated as CAWSRDSSYEQYF.

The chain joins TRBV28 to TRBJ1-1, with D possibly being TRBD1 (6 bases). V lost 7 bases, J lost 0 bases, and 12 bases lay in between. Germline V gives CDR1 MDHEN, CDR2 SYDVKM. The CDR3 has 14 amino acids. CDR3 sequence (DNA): TGTGCCAGCACCCCCGGGGGGCTGAACACTGAAGCTTTCTTT. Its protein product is CASTPGGLNTEAFF. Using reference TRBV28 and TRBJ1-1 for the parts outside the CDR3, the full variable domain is DVKVTQSSRYLVKRTGEKVFLECVQDMDHENMFWYRQDPGLGLRLIYFSYDVKMKEKGDIPEGYSVSREKKERFSLILESASTNQTSMYLCASTPGGLNTEAFFGQGTRLTVV.

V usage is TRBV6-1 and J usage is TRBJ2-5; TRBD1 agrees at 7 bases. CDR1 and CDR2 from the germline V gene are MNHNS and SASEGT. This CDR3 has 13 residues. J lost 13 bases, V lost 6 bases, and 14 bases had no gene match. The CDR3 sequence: CASRAGQVARLYF. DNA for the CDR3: TGTGCCAGCAGAGCCGGACAGGTAGCCCGCCTGTACTTC.

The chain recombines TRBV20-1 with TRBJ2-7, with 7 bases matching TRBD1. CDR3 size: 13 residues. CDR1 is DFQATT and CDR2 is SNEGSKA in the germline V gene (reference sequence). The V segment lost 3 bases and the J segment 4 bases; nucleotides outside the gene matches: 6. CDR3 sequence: CSARDTDRYEQYF. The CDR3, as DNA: TGCAGTGCTAGGGACACGGACAGGTACGAGCAGTACTTC.

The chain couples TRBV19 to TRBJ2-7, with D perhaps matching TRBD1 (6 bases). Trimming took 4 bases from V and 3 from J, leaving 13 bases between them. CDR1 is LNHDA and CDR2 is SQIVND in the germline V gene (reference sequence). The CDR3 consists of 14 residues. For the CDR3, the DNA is TGTGCCAGTAGTACCTCAGGGGCTGGCTACGAGCAGTACTTC. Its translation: CASSTSGAGYEQYF.

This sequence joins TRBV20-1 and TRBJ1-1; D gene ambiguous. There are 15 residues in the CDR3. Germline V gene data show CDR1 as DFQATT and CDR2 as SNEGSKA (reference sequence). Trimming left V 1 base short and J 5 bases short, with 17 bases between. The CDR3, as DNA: TGCAGTGCTAGAGGAGAACGGGGAAGGAGTACTGAAGCTTTCTTT. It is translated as CSARGERGRSTEAFF.

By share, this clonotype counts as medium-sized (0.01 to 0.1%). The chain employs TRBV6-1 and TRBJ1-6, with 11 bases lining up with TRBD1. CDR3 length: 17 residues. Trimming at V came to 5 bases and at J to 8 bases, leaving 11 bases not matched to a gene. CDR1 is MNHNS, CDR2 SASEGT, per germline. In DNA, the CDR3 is TGTGCCAGCAGTAGCCCCCCCGGACAGGGGGCTTATTCACCCCTCCACTTT. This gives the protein CASSSPPGQGAYSPLHF.

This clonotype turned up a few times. CDR3 coding DNA: TGCAGTGCTACCGAAACAGGGACTGACAATTCACCCCTCCACTTT. It codes for CSATETGTDNSPLHF. The rearrangement links TRBV20-1 to TRBJ1-6; tentatively, D is TRBD1 (6 bases). CDR3 length: 15 amino acids. The ends were cut back, 4 bases at V and 7 bases at J, with 17 bases in the middle. From germline, CDR1 is DFQATT and CDR2 SNEGSKA (reference sequence).

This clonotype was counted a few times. The CDR3 protein is CASSPGDGGNTEAFF. The DNA of the CDR3 is TGTGCCAGCAGCCCCGGGGACGGGGGGAACACTGAAGCTTTCTTT. J is TRBJ1-1 and V is TRBV11-1; D may be TRBD1 (5 bases). Trimming took 5 bases from V and 1 from J, leaving 14 bases between them. The CDR3 contains 15 residues. In germline, CDR1 is SGHAT, CDR2 FQDESV (reference sequence).

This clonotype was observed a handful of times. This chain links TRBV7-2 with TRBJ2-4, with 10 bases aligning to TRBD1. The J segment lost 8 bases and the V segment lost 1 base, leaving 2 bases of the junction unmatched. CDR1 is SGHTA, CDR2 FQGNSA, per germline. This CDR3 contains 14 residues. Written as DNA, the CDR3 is TGTGCCAGCAGCTTAGGACAGGGGGCGGACATTCAGTACTTC. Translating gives CASSLGQGADIQYF. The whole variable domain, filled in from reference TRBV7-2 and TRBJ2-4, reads GAGVSQSPSNKVTEKGKDVELRCDPISGHTALYWYRQSLGQGLEFLIYFQGNSAPDKSGLPSDRFSAERTGGSVSTLTIQRTQQEDSAVYLCASSLGQGADIQYFGAGTRLSVL.

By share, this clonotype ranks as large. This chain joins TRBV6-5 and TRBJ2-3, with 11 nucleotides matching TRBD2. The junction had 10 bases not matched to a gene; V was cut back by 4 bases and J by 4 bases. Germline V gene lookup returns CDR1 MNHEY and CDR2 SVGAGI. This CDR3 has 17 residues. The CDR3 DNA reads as TGTGCCAGCAGTTCCATGGGGGCTAGCGGGAGGTCAGATACGCAGTATTTT. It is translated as CASSSMGASGRSDTQYF.

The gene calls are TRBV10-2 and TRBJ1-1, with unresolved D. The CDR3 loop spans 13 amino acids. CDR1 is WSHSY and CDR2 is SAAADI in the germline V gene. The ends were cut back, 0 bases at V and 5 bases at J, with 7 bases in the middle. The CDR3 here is CASSESGSTEAFF. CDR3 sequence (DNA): TGCGCCAGCAGTGAGTCAGGTTCTACTGAAGCTTTCTTT.

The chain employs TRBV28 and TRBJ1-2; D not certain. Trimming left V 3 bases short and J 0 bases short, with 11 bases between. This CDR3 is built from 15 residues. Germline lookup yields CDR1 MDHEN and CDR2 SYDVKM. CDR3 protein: CASSFGGRTNYGYTF. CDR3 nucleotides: TGTGCCAGCAGTTTCGGAGGCAGGACTAACTATGGCTACACCTTC.

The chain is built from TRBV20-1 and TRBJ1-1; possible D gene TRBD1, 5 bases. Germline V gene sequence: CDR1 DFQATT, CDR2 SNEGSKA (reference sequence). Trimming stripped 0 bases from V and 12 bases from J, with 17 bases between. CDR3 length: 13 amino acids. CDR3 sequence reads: CSARDRQWGGTFF. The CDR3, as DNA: TGCAGTGCTAGAGATCGACAGTGGGGAGGGACTTTCTTT.

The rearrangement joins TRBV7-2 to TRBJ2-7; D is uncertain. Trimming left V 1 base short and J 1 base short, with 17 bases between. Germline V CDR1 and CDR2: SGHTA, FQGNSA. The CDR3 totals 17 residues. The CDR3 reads CASSLGGGGPESYEQYF. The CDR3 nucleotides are TGTGCCAGCAGCTTAGGAGGTGGTGGTCCAGAGTCCTACGAGCAGTACTTC.

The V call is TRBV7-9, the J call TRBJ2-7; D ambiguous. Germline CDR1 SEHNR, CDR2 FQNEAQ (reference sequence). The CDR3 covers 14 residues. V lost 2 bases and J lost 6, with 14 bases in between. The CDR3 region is CASSLNSGSPEQYF. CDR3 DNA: TGTGCCAGCAGCTTAAACTCAGGTTCACCCGAGCAGTACTTC. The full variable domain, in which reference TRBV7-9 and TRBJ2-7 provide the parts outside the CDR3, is DTGVSQNPRHKITKRGQNVTFRCDPISEHNRLYWYRQTLGQGPEFLTYFQNEAQLEKSRLLSDRFSAERPKGSFSTLEIQRTEQGDSAMYLCASSLNSGSPEQYFGPGTRLTVT.

CDR3 sequence reads: CASSQSTGTNSPLHF. The CDR3 DNA sequence: TGTGCCAGCAGTCAATCGACCGGGACTAATTCACCCCTCCACTTT. The chain is built from TRBV9 and TRBJ1-6, with TRBD1 as a possible D gene (5 bases). Trimming left V 5 bases short and J 6 bases short, with 15 bases between. CDR1 is SGDLS, CDR2 YYNGEE, per germline. The CDR3 length is 15 residues.

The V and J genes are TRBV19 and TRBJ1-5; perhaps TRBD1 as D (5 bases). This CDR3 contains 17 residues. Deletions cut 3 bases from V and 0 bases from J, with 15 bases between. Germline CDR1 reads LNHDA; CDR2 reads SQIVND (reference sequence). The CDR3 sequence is CASSIRGPSLSNQPQHF. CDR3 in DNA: TGTGCCAGTAGTATCCGGGGACCTTCTCTTAGCAATCAGCCCCAGCATTTT.

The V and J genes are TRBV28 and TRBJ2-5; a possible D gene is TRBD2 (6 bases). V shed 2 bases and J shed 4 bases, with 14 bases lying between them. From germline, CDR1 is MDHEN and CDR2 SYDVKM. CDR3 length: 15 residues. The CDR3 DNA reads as TGTGCCAGCAGTTTACGCCTGGCGGGAAGAGAGACCCAGTACTTC. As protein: CASSLRLAGRETQYF. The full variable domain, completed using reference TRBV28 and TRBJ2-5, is DVKVTQSSRYLVKRTGEKVFLECVQDMDHENMFWYRQDPGLGLRLIYFSYDVKMKEKGDIPEGYSVSREKKERFSLILESASTNQTSMYLCASSLRLAGRETQYFGPGTRLLVL.

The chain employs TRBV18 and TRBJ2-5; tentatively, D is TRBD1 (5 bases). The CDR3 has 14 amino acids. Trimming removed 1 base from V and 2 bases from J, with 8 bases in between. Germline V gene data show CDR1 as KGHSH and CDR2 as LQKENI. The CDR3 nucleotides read TGTGCCAGCTCACCACTTGACAGTCAAGAGACCCAGTACTTC. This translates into CASSPLDSQETQYF.